One sample yielded the 8 T cell receptor beta chains listed below, sequenced in a study of brain metastases from non-small cell lung cancer. Libraries were prepared by immunoSEQ multiplex PCR; TCRdb keeps only in-frame clonotypes and omits some of them. The sample includes roughly 2,000 clones, around four fifths of them seen just once. The specimen was tumor-adjacent normal tissue. These receptor sequences come from a donor at least 40 years old with non-small cell lung cancer.

The V call is TRBV27, the J call TRBJ2-7, with D hard to call. Between the trimmed V and J ends, which lost 6 bases and 5 bases, there was a span of 17 bases. In germline, CDR1 is MNHEY, CDR2 SMNVEV (reference sequence). This CDR3 spans 14 amino acids. The CDR3 is CASSARTAMDEQYF. The CDR3 nucleotides are TGTGCCAGCAGCGCCAGGACCGCCATGGACGAGCAGTACTTC.

The V gene is TRBV28, the J gene TRBJ2-7; D is possibly TRBD1 (7 bases). The CDR3 has 14 residues. V was pared by 9 bases and J by 2 bases, with 17 bases between. Germline CDR1 and CDR2: MDHEN and SYDVKM. In DNA form, the CDR3 reads TGTGCCAGTTCCCAGGGGGGCTCGGCCTACGAGCAGTACTTC. Its translation is CASSQGGSAYEQYF.

The table lists this clone with a few counts. The chain is built from TRBV6-4 and TRBJ2-1; a weak D match, TRBD2 (5 bases). Per germline, CDR1 MRHNA and CDR2 SNTAGT. V shed 3 bases and J shed 9 bases, with 12 bases lying between them. This CDR3 has 13 residues. The CDR3 sequence is CASSETSGSEQFF. DNA of the CDR3: TGTGCCAGCAGTGAAACGTCGGGGAGTGAGCAGTTCTTC.

The table lists this clone with a count of one. The V and J genes are TRBV6-2 or TRBV6-3 and TRBJ2-7; 10 bases map to TRBD1. Germline CDR1 is MNHEY and CDR2 is SVGEGT. CDR3 length equals 16 residues. V lost 2 bases and J lost 4; bases outside the gene matches: 8. The CDR3 nucleotides read TGTGCCAGCAGTTACCCCTCCGGACAGGGGGGTTACGAGCAGTACTTC. As protein: CASSYPSGQGGYEQYF.

Comments on this clone: A read error may produce the germline difference seen at one junction end. Other DNA sequences within the sample encode an identical CDR3. CDR3 protein: CASSQDTENYGYTF. For the CDR3, the DNA is TGTGCTAGCAGCCAAGATACGGAAAACTATGGCTACACCTTC. J is TRBJ1-2 and V is TRBV4-2; D remains ambiguous. The CDR3 covers 14 residues. Germline assignment: CDR1 LGHNA and CDR2 YNFKEQ.

This clone was detected a few times. This chain joins TRBV10-3 and TRBJ2-2, with D perhaps TRBD1 or TRBD2 (5 bases each). Germline assignment: CDR1 ENHRY and CDR2 SYGVKD. The CDR3 is 14 amino acids. V lost 7 bases and J 7 bases, leaving 16 bases between the germline ends. CDR3 residues: CAIKAGAAGGELFF. Written as DNA, the CDR3 is TGTGCCATCAAAGCCGGGGCAGCTGGCGGGGAGCTGTTTTTT.

The V gene is TRBV7-9, the J gene TRBJ1-2; TRBD1 might be the D (6 bases). This CDR3 spans 13 amino acids. V was clipped by 8 bases and J by 0 bases, with 10 bases between them. Per germline, CDR1 SEHNR and CDR2 FQNEAQ (reference sequence). CDR3 sequence: CASGGAANYGYTF. The CDR3 DNA is TGTGCCAGCGGGGGGGCCGCTAACTATGGCTACACCTTC.

The chain links TRBV30 to TRBJ1-6, with TRBD1 matching over 8 bases. Trimming at V came to 0 bases and at J to 9 bases, leaving 4 bases not matched to a gene. CDR3 length: 14 amino acids. Germline values: CDR1 GTSNPN, CDR2 SVGIG (reference sequence). This CDR3 is CAWSVRQGSSPLHF. CDR3 nucleotide sequence: TGTGCCTGGAGTGTACGACAGGGGAGTTCACCCCTCCACTTT. Looking up the rest from reference TRBV30 and TRBJ1-6 gives the full variable domain: SQTIHQWPATLVQPVGSPLSLECTVEGTSNPNLYWYRQAAGRGLQLLFYSVGIGQISSEVPQNLSASRPQDRQFILSSKKLLLSDSGFYLCAWSVRQGSSPLHFGNGTRLTVT.